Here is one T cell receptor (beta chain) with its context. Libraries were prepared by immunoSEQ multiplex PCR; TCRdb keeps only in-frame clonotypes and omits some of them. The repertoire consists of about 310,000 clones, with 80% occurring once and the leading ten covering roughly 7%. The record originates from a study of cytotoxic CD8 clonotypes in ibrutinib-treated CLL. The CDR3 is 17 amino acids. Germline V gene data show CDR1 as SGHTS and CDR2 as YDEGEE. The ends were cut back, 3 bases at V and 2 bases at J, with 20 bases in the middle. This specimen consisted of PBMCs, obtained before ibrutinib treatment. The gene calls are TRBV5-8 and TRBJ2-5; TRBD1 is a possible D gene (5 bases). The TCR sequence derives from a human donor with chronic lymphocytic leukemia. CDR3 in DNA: TGTGCCAGCAGCTATCTCTGGGGCGAAGCTCCTCAAGAGACCCAGTACTTC. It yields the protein CASSYLWGEAPQETQYF.